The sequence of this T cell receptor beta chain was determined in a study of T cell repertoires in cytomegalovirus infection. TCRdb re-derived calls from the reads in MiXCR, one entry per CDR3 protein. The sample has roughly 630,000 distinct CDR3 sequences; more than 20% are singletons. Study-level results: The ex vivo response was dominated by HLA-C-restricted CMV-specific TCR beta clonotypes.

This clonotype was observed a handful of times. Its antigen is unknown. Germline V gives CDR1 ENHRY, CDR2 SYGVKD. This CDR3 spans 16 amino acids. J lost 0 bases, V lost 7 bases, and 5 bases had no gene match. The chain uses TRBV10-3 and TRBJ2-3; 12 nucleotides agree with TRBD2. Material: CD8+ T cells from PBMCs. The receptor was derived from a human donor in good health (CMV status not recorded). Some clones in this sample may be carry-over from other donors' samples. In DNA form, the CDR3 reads TGTGCCATCACCAGGACTAGCGGGGTGAGCACAGATACGCAGTATTTT. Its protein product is CAITRTSGVSTDTQYF.